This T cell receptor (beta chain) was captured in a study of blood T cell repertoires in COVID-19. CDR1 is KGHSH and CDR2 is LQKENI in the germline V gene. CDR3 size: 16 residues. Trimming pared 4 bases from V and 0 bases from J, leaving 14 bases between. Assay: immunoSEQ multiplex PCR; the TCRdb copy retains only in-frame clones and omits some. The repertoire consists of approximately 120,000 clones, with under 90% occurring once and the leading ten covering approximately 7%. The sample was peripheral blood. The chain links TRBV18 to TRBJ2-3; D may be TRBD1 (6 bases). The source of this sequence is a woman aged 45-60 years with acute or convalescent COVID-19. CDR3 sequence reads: CASSRPRTASTDTQYF. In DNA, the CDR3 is TGTGCCAGCTCACGCCCAAGGACAGCTAGCACAGATACGCAGTATTTT.